This T cell receptor (beta chain) is drawn from a study of blood T cell repertoires in COVID-19. Profiled with immunoSEQ multiplex PCR; TCRdb holds only in-frame clones, not every one. Among about 200,000 clones listed, around 92% were seen once. The CDR3 sequence is 15 residues long. V lost 2 bases and J 5 bases, leaving 13 bases between the germline ends. Germline V gene lookup returns CDR1 LNHDA and CDR2 SQIVND (reference sequence). The sample consisted of PBMCs or T cells enriched from blood (not recorded which). The TCR comes from a woman aged 18-30 years who had recovered from COVID-19. The chain combines TRBV19 with TRBJ2-1; D gene ambiguous. CDR3 bases: TGTGCCAGTAGTATAAGTGGCCGCAGAAACAATGAGCAGTTCTTC. Protein sequence: CASSISGRRNNEQFF.